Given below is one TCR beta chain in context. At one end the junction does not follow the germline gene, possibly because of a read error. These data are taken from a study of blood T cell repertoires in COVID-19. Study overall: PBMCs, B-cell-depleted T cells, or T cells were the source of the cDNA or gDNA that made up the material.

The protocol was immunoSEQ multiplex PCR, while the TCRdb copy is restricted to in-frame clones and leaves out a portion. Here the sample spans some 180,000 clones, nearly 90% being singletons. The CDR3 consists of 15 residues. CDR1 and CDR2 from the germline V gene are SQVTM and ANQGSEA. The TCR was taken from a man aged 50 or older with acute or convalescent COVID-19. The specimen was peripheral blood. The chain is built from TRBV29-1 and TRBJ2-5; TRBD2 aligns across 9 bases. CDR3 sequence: CSVGHSGGRQEIQYF. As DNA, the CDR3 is TGCAGCGTTGGCCACAGCGGGGGGAGACAAGAGATCCAGTACTTC.